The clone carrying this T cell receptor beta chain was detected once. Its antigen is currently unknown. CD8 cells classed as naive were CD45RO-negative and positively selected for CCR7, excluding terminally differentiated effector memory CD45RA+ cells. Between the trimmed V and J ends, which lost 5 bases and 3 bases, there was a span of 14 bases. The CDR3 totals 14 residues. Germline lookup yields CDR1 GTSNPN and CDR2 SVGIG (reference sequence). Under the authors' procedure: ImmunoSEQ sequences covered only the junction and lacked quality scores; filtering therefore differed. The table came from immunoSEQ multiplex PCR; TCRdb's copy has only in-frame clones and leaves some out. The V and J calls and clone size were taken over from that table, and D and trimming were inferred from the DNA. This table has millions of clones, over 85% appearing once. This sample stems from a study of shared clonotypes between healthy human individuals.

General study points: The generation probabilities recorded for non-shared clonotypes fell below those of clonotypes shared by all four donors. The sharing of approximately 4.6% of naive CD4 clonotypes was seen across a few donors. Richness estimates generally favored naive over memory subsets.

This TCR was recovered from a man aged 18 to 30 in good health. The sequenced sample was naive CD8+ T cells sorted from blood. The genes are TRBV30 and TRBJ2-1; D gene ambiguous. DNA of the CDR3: TGTGCCTGGGATGACTTAACTGTCTACAATGAGCAGTTCTTC. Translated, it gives CAWDDLTVYNEQFF.